These 4 T cell receptor beta chains were sequenced from one sample in a study of blood T cells in healthy people across ages. It was with a sample-barcoded 5' primer and a J-beta primer mix that a second PCR of about 7 to 12 cycles was run. MiXCR, applied by TCRdb to the 5' RACE reads, yields one record per CDR3 protein. This sample carries about 620,000 distinct CDR3 sequences, under 65% of them seen once, and the ten largest clones take approximately 12%. Sequencing was carried out using blood. Every receptor here comes from a woman older than 75 in good health.

This clonotype was observed at least ten times. The CDR3 coding sequence is TGCAGCATGATGTCGCCGTTTGACAGGGGGGTGGAGACCCAGTACTTC. Protein sequence: CSMMSPFDRGVETQYF. This chain connects TRBV29-1 to TRBJ2-5; 9 nucleotides align to TRBD1. V trimming: 8 bases; J trimming: 5 bases; junction bases outside the gene matches: 18. The CDR3 extends over 16 amino acids. Germline CDR1 SQVTM, CDR2 ANQGSEA.

The sample holds many counts of this clonotype. This sequence joins TRBV9 and TRBJ2-1; D is perhaps TRBD2 (6 bases). Per the germline V gene, CDR1 is SGDLS and CDR2 is YYNGEE. With 0 bases removed from V and 9 bases from J, the gap between germline ends came to 13 bases. This CDR3 is 14 amino acids long. CDR3 DNA: TGTGCCAGCAGCGTAGAGGGGTTGGGGGGTGAGCAGTTCTTC. Protein: CASSVEGLGGEQFF.

The rearrangement links TRBV29-1 to TRBJ2-4; D is tentatively TRBD1 or TRBD2 (5 bases each). The J call may be in error: the DNA end matches TRBJ2-7 better. Germline CDR1 reads SQVTM; CDR2 reads ANQGSEA. This CDR3 is 15 amino acids long. The CDR3 DNA reads TGCAGCGCCCGAGCCCCCGGTCAGGGAGCCTACGAGCAGTACTTC. Its protein is CSARAPGQGAYEQYF.

This clonotype has more than one count but fewer than ten. CDR3 nucleotide sequence: TGCAGTGCTAGAGATTTTAGACAGCTCAATTCACCCCTCCACTTT. Protein product: CSARDFRQLNSPLHF. The rearrangement links TRBV20-1 to TRBJ1-6, with D possibly TRBD1 on 5 matching bases. V lost 0 bases and J 7 bases, leaving 13 bases between the germline ends. Germline V CDR1 and CDR2: DFQATT, SNEGSKA (reference sequence). This CDR3 contains 15 residues.